Presented here are 27 T cell receptor beta chains from one specimen sequenced in a study of T cell repertoires in cytomegalovirus infection. TCRdb passed the reads through MiXCR, listing each CDR3 protein once. The sample holds about 300,000 distinct CDR3 sequences, about a tenth seen once. Sequenced input: PBMCs. These receptors were obtained from a human donor in good health (CMV status not recorded). Some clones in this sample may be carry-over from other donors' samples.

This clonotype has ten or more counts. V is TRBV27 and J is TRBJ1-1; 8 bases match TRBD1. Per germline, CDR1 MNHEY and CDR2 SMNVEV (reference sequence). Trimming removed 4 bases from V and 3 bases from J; junction bases left unmatched: 13. This CDR3 spans 17 amino acids. Here the CDR3 DNA reads TGTGCCAGCAGTTCCACCGCGACAGGGGCACGGGACACTGAAGCTTTCTTT. Encoded protein: CASSSTATGARDTEAFF.

This clonotype has ten or more counts. The chain carries TRBV5-6 and TRBJ1-1; weak D call: TRBD1 (6 bases). Germline V gene lookup returns CDR1 SGHDT and CDR2 YYEEEE. The ends were cut back, 4 bases at V and 1 base at J, with 14 bases in the middle. The CDR3 has 15 residues. In nucleotides, the CDR3 is TGTGCCAGCAGCACCCGAGGGGGGGCGAACACTGAAGCTTTCTTT. Amino acids: CASSTRGGANTEAFF. Supplemented by reference TRBV5-6 and TRBJ1-1, the full variable domain reads DAGVTQSPTHLIKTRGQQVTLRCSPKSGHDTVSWYQQALGQGPQFIFQYYEEEERQRGNFPDRFSGHQFPNYSSELNVNALLLGDSALYLCASSTRGGANTEAFFGQGTRLTVV.

This clonotype appeared many times. The V gene is TRBV28, the J gene TRBJ2-3; tentatively, D is TRBD2 (5 bases). Trimming stripped 8 bases from V and 1 base from J, with 19 bases between. Germline V lookup: CDR1 MDHEN, CDR2 SYDVKM. The CDR3 totals 16 residues. The CDR3 loop is CASPPPASGGTDTQYF. As DNA, the CDR3 is TGTGCCAGCCCCCCCCCCGCGAGCGGTGGCACAGATACGCAGTATTTT.

This clonotype came up once. The J gene is TRBJ1-4, the V gene TRBV5-1, with 10 bases fitting TRBD1. This CDR3 spans 14 amino acids. With V trimmed by 4 bases and J by 6 bases, 3 bases remained unmatched. Per germline, CDR1 SGHRS and CDR2 YFSETQ. CDR3 loop: CASSRGTGDEKLFF. The CDR3, as DNA: TGCGCCAGCAGCCGGGGGACAGGGGATGAAAAACTGTTTTTT.

This clonotype showed up many times. V gene TRBV7-9 combines with J gene TRBJ2-6, with 7 nucleotides matching TRBD1. CDR1 and CDR2 (germline): SEHNR, FQNEAQ (reference sequence). This CDR3 region has 13 residues. The V and J ends lost 9 bases and 2 bases, in that order; junction bases with no gene match: 1. In DNA form, the CDR3 reads TGTGCCAGTGGACAGGCTGGGGCCAACGTCCTGACTTTC. It translates to CASGQAGANVLTF.

The sample holds many counts of this clonotype. This chain links TRBV20-1 with TRBJ2-7; tentative D call: TRBD1 (6 bases). Trimming pared 4 bases from V and 2 bases from J, leaving 9 bases between. The CDR3 runs to 12 residues. CDR1 is DFQATT, CDR2 SNEGSKA, per germline (reference sequence). CDR3 DNA: TGCAGTGCTAAGGACAGCCCCTACGAGCAGTACGTC. Its translation is CSAKDSPYEQYV.

This clonotype was observed many times. This chain joins TRBV20-1 and TRBJ2-5, with D possibly matching TRBD2 (7 bases). The V and J ends lost 5 bases and 4 bases respectively, with 14 bases between them. Per the germline V gene, CDR1 is DFQATT and CDR2 is SNEGSKA (reference sequence). The CDR3 runs to 13 residues. This CDR3 reads CSAGGGLSETQYF. The CDR3 nucleotides read TGCAGTGCTGGGGGGGGCTTATCAGAGACCCAGTACTTC.

This clonotype has at least ten counts. The chain uses TRBV7-2 and TRBJ1-5; no clear D gene. The V gene's germline CDR1 is SGHTA and CDR2 FQGNSA. V lost 1 base, J lost 3 bases, and 7 bases lay in between. The CDR3 runs to 14 residues. CDR3 sequence reads: CASSLVGNNQPQHF. The CDR3, as DNA: TGTGCCAGCAGCTTAGTTGGCAACAATCAGCCCCAGCATTTT.

This clonotype was seen repeatedly, ten times or more. The rearrangement uses TRBV7-2 and TRBJ2-1, with TRBD1 matching over 11 bases. This CDR3 comprises 15 residues. V lost 1 base, J lost 6 bases, and 2 bases stayed unmatched. The germline gives CDR1 SGHTA, CDR2 FQGNSA. The CDR3 coding sequence is TGTGCCAGCAGCTTAGTTGGGACAGGGGGCAATGAGCAGTTCTTC. Translation gives CASSLVGTGGNEQFF.

This clonotype showed up many times. In nucleotides, the CDR3 is TGTGCCAGCAGCGCCCTCCCGGGACAGGGCGCCTACGAGCAGTACTTC. Its protein is CASSALPGQGAYEQYF. The chain links TRBV5-4 to TRBJ2-7; 9 nucleotides match TRBD1. Germline V gives CDR1 SGHNT, CDR2 YYREEE (reference sequence). Trimming at V came to 4 bases and at J to 2 bases, leaving 10 bases not matched to a gene. This CDR3 comprises 16 residues. The whole variable domain, filled in from reference TRBV5-4 and TRBJ2-7, reads ETGVTQSPTHLIKTRGQQVTLRCSSQSGHNTVSWYQQALGQGPQFIFQYYREEENGRGNFPPRFSGLQFPNYSSELNVNALELDDSALYLCASSALPGQGAYEQYFGPGTRLTVT.

There are many counts of this clonotype. The chain couples TRBV6-1 to TRBJ2-3, with 11 positions matching TRBD2. V lost 5 bases, J lost 2 bases, and 3 bases stayed unmatched. Germline values: CDR1 MNHNS, CDR2 SASEGT. This CDR3 region has 15 residues. CDR3 bases: TGTGCCAGCAGTTTTAGCGGGGGGGTCACAGATACGCAGTATTTT. Protein sequence: CASSFSGGVTDTQYF.

The rearrangement joins TRBV13 to TRBJ1-1; D might be TRBD1 (6 bases). Trimming shortened V by 5 bases and J by 1 base, and 14 bases separated the two germline ends. This CDR3 comprises 15 residues. Per germline, CDR1 PRHDT and CDR2 FYEKMQ (reference sequence). The CDR3 reads CASSAFSTGNTEAFF. CDR3 DNA: TGTGCCAGCAGCGCTTTCTCGACAGGGAACACTGAAGCTTTCTTT.

This clonotype came up many times. This rearrangement joins TRBV20-1 to TRBJ1-2, with TRBD1 as a possible D gene (5 bases). The V and J ends lost 6 bases and 6 bases respectively, with 14 bases between them. This CDR3 is 12 amino acids long. The germline CDR1 and CDR2 sequences are DFQATT and SNEGSKA (reference sequence). The CDR3, as DNA: TGCAGTGCCCCCCGGGGCGTCCATGGCTACACCTTC. As protein: CSAPRGVHGYTF.

Only a few counts were recorded for this clonotype. This chain links TRBV5-5 with TRBJ2-5; 10 positions agree with TRBD1. Germline V gene data show CDR1 as SGHKS and CDR2 as YYEKEE (reference sequence). The V and J ends lost 0 bases and 3 bases, in that order; junction bases with no gene match: 2. This CDR3 contains 15 residues. This chain's CDR3 is CASSLGDRGKETQYF. The CDR3 coding sequence is TGTGCCAGCAGCTTGGGGGACAGGGGAAAAGAGACCCAGTACTTC.

The CDR3, as DNA: TGTGCCAGCAGCCAAATGGGGGGCCCCTACAATGAGCAGTTCTTC. It translates to CASSQMGGPYNEQFF. The rearrangement joins TRBV3-1 to TRBJ2-1; D may match TRBD1 or TRBD2 (6 bases each). The CDR3 contains 15 residues. Germline CDR1 LGHDT, CDR2 YNNKEL (reference sequence). V dropped 2 bases and J dropped 2 bases, with 10 bases sitting between them.

This clonotype was seen ten or more times. This chain uses TRBV4-2 with TRBJ2-5; TRBD1 agrees at 10 bases. Losses at the gene ends were 3 bases for V and 4 bases for J; bases not matched to a gene: 5. CDR1 is LGHNA, CDR2 YNFKEQ, per germline. The CDR3 length is 15 residues. The DNA of the CDR3 is TGTGCCAGCAGCCAGGACAGGGGGGGAGGAGAGACCCAGTACTTC. Protein: CASSQDRGGGETQYF.

The chain joins TRBV14 to TRBJ1-6, with TRBD1 matching 7 bases. Germline CDR1 and CDR2: SGHDN and FVKESK. The CDR3 contains 15 residues. Trimming at V came to 0 bases and at J to 8 bases, leaving 4 bases not matched to a gene. The CDR3 sequence is CASSQDWDRDSPLHF. In DNA form, the CDR3 reads TGTGCCAGCAGCCAAGATTGGGACAGAGATTCACCCCTCCACTTT.

At least ten counts were recorded for this clonotype. The genes are TRBV6-5 and TRBJ2-5, with a possible D match to TRBD1 (6 bases). The CDR3 is 15 residues long. CDR1 MNHEY and CDR2 SVGAGI come from the germline V gene. V shed 8 bases and J shed 0 bases, with 16 bases lying between them. CDR3 region: CASRRDITYQETQYF. CDR3 sequence (DNA): TGTGCCAGCCGAAGGGACATCACGTACCAAGAGACCCAGTACTTC.

This clonotype has a count of ten or more. The chain uses TRBV6-2 or TRBV6-3 and TRBJ2-6; D is possibly TRBD1 (5 bases). The length of the CDR3 is 17 residues. Germline V gives CDR1 MNHEY, CDR2 SVGEGT. V was trimmed by 2 bases and J by 3 bases, leaving 14 bases between them. The CDR3 reads CASSYRPQGGGANVLTF. In DNA, the CDR3 is TGTGCCAGCAGTTACCGTCCGCAGGGTGGTGGGGCCAACGTCCTGACTTTC.

This clonotype has more than one count but fewer than ten. The germline gene is not matched at one end of the junction; a read error may be the cause. This rearrangement joins TRBV6-4 to TRBJ2-1, with TRBD1 matching over 8 bases. The CDR3 has 16 residues. Germline V CDR1 and CDR2: MRHNA, SNTAGT. CDR3 region: CASGEVPGTGRNEQFF. The CDR3 DNA is TGTGCCAGCGGTGAAGTGCCCGGGACAGGCCGTAATGAGCAGTTCTTC.

This clonotype was seen repeatedly, ten times or more. V usage is TRBV7-2 and J usage is TRBJ1-5; no definite D call. Germline V gene lookup returns CDR1 SGHTA and CDR2 FQGNSA. This CDR3 has 13 residues. V was clipped by 2 bases and J by 4 bases, with 6 bases between them. CDR3 bases: TGTGCCAGCAGCTTACAGGAGAATCAGCCCCAGCATTTT. Translated, it gives CASSLQENQPQHF.

This clonotype was recorded at least ten times. The chain recombines TRBV19 with TRBJ1-3; the match to TRBD1 covers 9 bases. Germline V gives CDR1 LNHDA, CDR2 SQIVND (reference sequence). V was pared by 3 bases and J by 0 bases, with 3 bases of the junction left unmatched. The CDR3 is 16 amino acids. The DNA for the CDR3 is TGTGCCAGTAGTATGGGGACAGGGCGCTCTGGAAACACCATATATTTT. Translating it yields CASSMGTGRSGNTIYF.

This clonotype showed up many times. V gene TRBV7-9 combines with J gene TRBJ1-1, with D possibly matching TRBD1 (5 bases). In germline, CDR1 is SEHNR, CDR2 FQNEAQ (reference sequence). V lost 2 bases, J lost 4 bases, and 14 bases lay in between. The CDR3 is made up of 15 amino acids. CDR3 in amino acids: CASSLSVGGGTEAFF. The CDR3 region has the DNA TGTGCCAGCAGCTTATCGGTGGGGGGAGGCACTGAAGCTTTCTTT.

Ten or more counts support this clonotype. One junction end does not reproduce the germline sequence, and a read error may be involved. The chain carries TRBV7-9 and TRBJ2-7; 12 bases are a match to TRBD2. Germline CDR1 is SEHNR and CDR2 is FQNEAQ (reference sequence). The CDR3 consists of 14 residues. The CDR3 loop reads CASSSSGGAMGSFF. CDR3 in DNA: TGTGCCAGCAGCTCTAGCGGGGGGGCCATGGGATCATTCTTC.

At least ten counts were recorded for this clonotype. This rearrangement joins TRBV14 to TRBJ2-5, with a weak D call TRBD1 (6 bases). CDR3 size: 14 residues. Germline V gene sequence: CDR1 SGHDN, CDR2 FVKESK. Trimming removed 5 bases at V and 5 bases at J, with 15 bases between. CDR3 residues: CASSKGNREETQYF. The CDR3 DNA reads as TGTGCCAGCAGCAAGGGGAACAGGGAGGAGACCCAGTACTTC.

V is TRBV20-1 and J is TRBJ1-1, with D tentatively TRBD1 (5 bases). Germline V gene data show CDR1 as DFQATT and CDR2 as SNEGSKA (reference sequence). CDR3 length: 12 residues. Trimming pared 3 bases from V and 4 bases from J, leaving 9 bases between. In DNA form, the CDR3 reads TGCAGTGCTAGGCCCAGGGTCACTGAAGCTTTCTTT. Its translation: CSARPRVTEAFF.

In this sample, this clonotype turned up many times. The gene calls are TRBV28 and TRBJ1-2, with a weak D call TRBD1 (5 bases). Trimming took 8 bases from V and 8 from J, leaving 21 bases between them. The CDR3 loop spans 14 amino acids. Germline-derived CDR1 and CDR2 are MDHEN and SYDVKM. The CDR3 DNA reads TGTGCCAGCTTCCTTTTTCCGGGAGGGGACGGCTACACCTTC. As protein: CASFLFPGGDGYTF.